This entry lists 32 T cell receptor beta chains sequenced from one sample in a study of blood T cell repertoires in COVID-19 (dated by TCRdb to 2018 to 2021). The library was prepared using the immunoSEQ multiplex PCR assay. Entries here come from immuneACCESS through TCRdb and include only in-frame sequences with V and J called. Some clones fail to appear in such tables; in the studies checked, an unresolved V gene covers under half of the shortfall, and the cause of the remainder is unknown. In this sample the table shows about 220,000 clones, roughly 84% of which occur a single time. 4.5% to 5.5% of the sample is in the top ten clones. The specimen was peripheral blood. Every receptor here comes from a woman aged 60-70 years who had recovered from COVID-19.

The chain has TRBV10-3 and TRBJ1-1; 8 bases are shared with TRBD1. J gave up 10 bases and V 4 bases, and 2 bases lay outside the gene matches. In germline, CDR1 is ENHRY, CDR2 SYGVKD. The length of the CDR3 is 11 residues. The CDR3 coding sequence is TGTGCCATCAGTGGTACAGGGGGAGCTTTCTTT. This codes for CAISGTGGAFF.

The V gene is TRBV7-9, the J gene TRBJ2-2; 7 nucleotides line up with TRBD1. Trimming took 5 bases from V and 6 from J; bases not matched to a gene: 9. Germline CDR1 SEHNR, CDR2 FQNEAQ (reference sequence). The CDR3 totals 15 residues. This CDR3 is CASSPEQGWAGELFF. The CDR3 DNA follows: TGTGCCAGCAGCCCTGAACAGGGGTGGGCCGGGGAGCTGTTTTTT.

This clone has just a few counts. V gene TRBV19 combines with J gene TRBJ1-5, with 7 bases aligning to TRBD1. The CDR3 is made up of 16 amino acids. J gave up 0 bases and V 6 bases, and 8 bases lay outside the gene matches. Germline V gives CDR1 LNHDA, CDR2 SQIVND (reference sequence). For the CDR3, the DNA is TGTGCCAGTAGCAAGACAGGGCCATATAGCAATCAGCCCCAGCATTTT. Its protein is CASSKTGPYSNQPQHF.

This clone was counted a few times. The chain is built from TRBV11-2 and TRBJ2-4; no clear D. Between the trimmed V and J ends, which lost 0 bases and 1 base, there was a span of 13 bases. CDR1 is SGHAT, CDR2 FQNNGV, per germline. The CDR3 runs to 17 residues. The CDR3 spells CASSLDSSSWAKNIQYF. Written as DNA, the CDR3 is TGTGCCAGCAGCTTAGATAGTTCCTCTTGGGCCAAAAACATTCAGTACTTC.

The chain uses TRBV7-9 and TRBJ1-1; 8 nucleotides line up with TRBD1. The CDR3 is made up of 12 amino acids. V lost 5 bases to trimming and J lost 7 bases; unmatched junction nucleotides: 3. Per germline, CDR1 SEHNR and CDR2 FQNEAQ (reference sequence). The chain's CDR3 is CASSLDRDEAFF. The CDR3 DNA reads TGTGCCAGCAGCCTGGACAGGGATGAAGCTTTCTTT.

The J gene is TRBJ2-5, the V gene TRBV29-1; 10 nucleotides line up with TRBD2. The V segment lost 5 bases and the J segment 0 bases; nucleotides outside the gene matches: 9. Per the germline V gene, CDR1 is SQVTM and CDR2 is ANQGSEA. The CDR3 runs to 16 residues. CDR3 nucleotides: TGCAGCGTTAGAGGCGCTAGCGGGGGCGACCAAGAGACCCAGTACTTC. This translates into CSVRGASGGDQETQYF.

The J gene is TRBJ2-3, the V gene TRBV15, with D possibly TRBD1 on 6 matching bases. The CDR3 length is 15 residues. Trimming removed 4 bases at V and 3 bases at J, with 14 bases between. Germline V gene lookup returns CDR1 LNHNV and CDR2 YYDKDF (reference sequence). The CDR3 coding sequence is TGTGCCACCAGCACCCACAGGGCCGGTACAGATACGCAGTATTTT. It specifies CATSTHRAGTDTQYF.

This sequence joins TRBV3-1 (or the pseudogene TRBV3-2) and TRBJ1-1; no definite D call. Germline lookup yields CDR1 LGHDT and CDR2 YNNKEL (reference sequence). The CDR3 is made up of 14 amino acids. Trimming left V 1 base short and J 5 bases short, with 11 bases between. This chain's CDR3 is CASSQAGSRTEAFF. In nucleotides, the CDR3 is TGTGCCAGCAGCCAAGCTGGCAGTCGAACTGAAGCTTTCTTT.

This chain connects TRBV7-2 to TRBJ2-3; 8 nucleotides match TRBD1. The length of the CDR3 is 16 residues. The V gene's germline CDR1 is SGHTA and CDR2 FQGNSA. The V gene end was trimmed by 5 bases and the J gene end by 0 bases; junction bases not matched to a gene: 7. The CDR3 spells CASSLGQATSTDTQYF. The CDR3 region has the DNA TGTGCCAGCAGCCTGGGACAGGCGACTAGCACAGATACGCAGTATTTT. Full variable domain (missing parts from reference TRBV7-2 and TRBJ2-3): GAGVSQSPSNKVTEKGKDVELRCDPISGHTALYWYRQSLGQGLEFLIYFQGNSAPDKSGLPSDRFSAERTGGSVSTLTIQRTQQEDSAVYLCASSLGQATSTDTQYFGPGTRLTVL.

This clone is medium-sized in the sample. The chain uses TRBV6-4 and TRBJ1-5, with 7 bases aligning to TRBD1. The length of the CDR3 is 15 residues. Unmatched junction bases numbered 12, after V lost 6 bases and J lost 7 bases. Germline assignment: CDR1 MRHNA and CDR2 SNTAGT. The CDR3 DNA reads as TGTGCCAGCAGCCCTACAGGGGACGGGGGACAGCCCCAGCATTTT. Residues: CASSPTGDGGQPQHF.

This clone was found a few times. The V gene is TRBV6-6, the J gene TRBJ2-7; the match to TRBD1 covers 9 bases. Germline V gives CDR1 MNHNY, CDR2 SVGAGI (reference sequence). CDR3 size: 14 residues. The V segment lost 6 bases and the J segment 6 bases; nucleotides outside the gene matches: 9. The CDR3 DNA is TGTGCCAGCAGCACTACAGGGGGCCCAAGCGAGCAGTACTTC. Translation gives CASSTTGGPSEQYF.

The V gene is TRBV9, the J gene TRBJ2-7; 7 bases line up with TRBD2. Germline CDR1 and CDR2: SGDLS and YYNGEE. The CDR3 spans 14 residues. V trimming: 4 bases; J trimming: 6 bases; junction bases outside the gene matches: 10. CDR3 protein: CASSPGTNILEQYF. In nucleotides, the CDR3 is TGTGCCAGCAGCCCCGGGACTAATATACTCGAGCAGTACTTC.

This CDR3 is CASSLDNGELFF. The CDR3 region has the DNA TGTGCCAGCAGCTTAGACAACGGGGAGCTGTTTTTT. The rearrangement uses TRBV11-2 and TRBJ2-2, with unresolved D. Trimming removed 0 bases at V and 7 bases at J, with 3 bases between. Germline CDR1 reads SGHAT; CDR2 reads FQNNGV. The CDR3 loop spans 12 amino acids.

The chain combines TRBV11-2 with TRBJ1-5; no reliable D call. This CDR3 region has 15 residues. Germline CDR1 and CDR2: SGHAT and FQNNGV. V lost 5 bases to trimming and J lost 0 bases, with 11 bases between them. The CDR3 loop reads CASSAITGSNQPQHF. The CDR3 DNA reads TGTGCCAGCAGCGCAATAACGGGTAGCAATCAGCCCCAGCATTTT. The variable domain in full, completed from reference TRBV11-2 and TRBJ1-5, reads EAGVAQSPRYKIIEKRQSVAFWCNPISGHATLYWYQQILGQGPKLLIQFQNNGVVDDSQLPKDRFSAERLKGVDSTLKIQPAKLEDSAVYLCASSAITGSNQPQHFGDGTRLSIL.

J is TRBJ2-2 and V is TRBV19; 8 nucleotides align to TRBD1. The CDR3 extends over 15 amino acids. Germline trimming cut 3 bases from V and 7 bases from J; bases unmatched to any gene: 7. Per the germline V gene, CDR1 is LNHDA and CDR2 is SQIVND (reference sequence). CDR3 region: CASSIRTGSNGELFF. The CDR3 bases are TGTGCCAGTAGTATTCGGACAGGGTCGAACGGGGAGCTGTTTTTT.

This clone has more than one count but fewer than ten. The genes are TRBV19 and TRBJ2-2, with 7 bases aligning to TRBD1. CDR3 length: 16 residues. Per germline, CDR1 LNHDA and CDR2 SQIVND (reference sequence). The V segment lost 4 bases and the J segment 7 bases; nucleotides outside the gene matches: 12. CDR3 bases: TGTGCCAGTAGTACCACGCGACAGGGTGTGTTCGGGGAGCTGTTTTTT. It yields the protein CASSTTRQGVFGELFF.

The V and J genes are TRBV5-1 and TRBJ2-7; 9 bases fit TRBD1. The V gene end was trimmed by 4 bases and the J gene end by 2 bases; junction bases not matched to a gene: 4. This CDR3 region has 14 residues. Per germline, CDR1 SGHRS and CDR2 YFSETQ. DNA for the CDR3: TGCGCCAGCAGCATACAGGGGGCTGCCTACGAGCAGTACTTC. Protein: CASSIQGAAYEQYF.

The chain carries TRBV5-1 and TRBJ2-7, with D perhaps matching TRBD2 (5 bases). The length of the CDR3 is 13 residues. Germline V gene data show CDR1 as SGHRS and CDR2 as YFSETQ. Trimming took off 3 bases at V and 3 bases at J, with 10 bases between the two ends. The CDR3 protein is CASSSGGFYEQYF. The CDR3 DNA follows: TGCGCCAGCAGCTCGGGCGGGTTCTACGAGCAGTACTTC.

This clone was detected only once. Written as DNA, the CDR3 is TGTGCCTGGAGTAATGTCGGGGGGGGTGAAGCTTTCTTT. It encodes CAWSNVGGGEAFF. The chain employs TRBV30 and TRBJ1-1, with D perhaps matching TRBD1 (5 bases). With 2 bases removed from V and 7 bases from J, the gap between germline ends came to 14 bases. The CDR3 spans 13 residues. CDR1 and CDR2 (germline): GTSNPN, SVGIG (reference sequence).

The chain joins TRBV5-8 to TRBJ2-3; 10 bases line up with TRBD2. The CDR3 runs 16 residues. V shed 0 bases, J shed 2 bases, and the junction held 3 bases outside the gene matches. Looked up from germline, CDR1 is SGHTS and CDR2 is YDEGEE. The CDR3 loop reads CASSLGGLAATDTQYF. The CDR3 DNA reads TGTGCCAGCAGCTTGGGTGGACTAGCGGCCACAGATACGCAGTATTTT. The full variable domain, in which reference TRBV5-8 and TRBJ2-3 provide the parts outside the CDR3, is EAGVTQSPTHLIKTRGQQATLRCSPISGHTSVYWYQQALGLGLQFLLWYDEGEERNRGNFPPRFSGRQFPNYSSELNVNALELEDSALYLCASSLGGLAATDTQYFGPGTRLTVL.

V gene TRBV5-1 combines with J gene TRBJ2-1, with 12 bases fitting TRBD2. The germline V gene encodes CDR1 SGHRS and CDR2 YFSETQ. The ends lost 0 bases at V and 0 bases at J; junction bases unmatched: 4. This CDR3 region has 18 residues. The CDR3 loop is CASSLAASGGASYNEQFF. For the CDR3, the DNA is TGCGCCAGCAGCTTGGCCGCTAGCGGGGGGGCCTCCTACAATGAGCAGTTCTTC.

The chain couples TRBV2 to TRBJ1-6; 8 nucleotides align to TRBD1. This CDR3 is built from 14 residues. Germline values: CDR1 SNHLY, CDR2 FYNNEI. V lost 6 bases to trimming and J lost 6 bases; unmatched junction nucleotides: 4. This chain's CDR3 is CASRLGQGNSPLHF. Written as DNA, the CDR3 is TGTGCCAGCAGACTCGGACAGGGTAATTCACCCCTCCACTTT. The full variable domain, in which reference TRBV2 and TRBJ1-6 provide the parts outside the CDR3, is EPEVTQTPSHQVTQMGQEVILRCVPISNHLYFYWYRQILGQKVEFLVSFYNNEISEKSEIFDDQFSVERPDGSNFTLKIRSTKLEDSAMYFCASRLGQGNSPLHFGNGTRLTVT.

This clone was recorded only once. V gene TRBV10-3 combines with J gene TRBJ2-5; 11 bases line up with TRBD2. CDR3 size: 15 residues. Per the germline V gene, CDR1 is ENHRY and CDR2 is SYGVKD. The ends lost 6 bases at V and 0 bases at J; junction bases unmatched: 3. The CDR3 DNA is TGTGCCATCAGGAGTAGCGGGGGGGACCAAGAGACCCAGTACTTC. This translates into CAIRSSGGDQETQYF.

The chain is built from TRBV10-1 and TRBJ1-1; no firm D call. V gave up 0 bases and J gave up 1 base, with 9 bases separating them. Germline values: CDR1 WNHNN, CDR2 SYGVQD (reference sequence). The CDR3 extends over 15 amino acids. The CDR3 region has the DNA TGCGCCAGCAGTGAGTCACGCGGGTCGAACACTGAAGCTTTCTTT. This translates into CASSESRGSNTEAFF.

V is TRBV19 and J is TRBJ1-1; no firm D call. CDR3 length: 13 residues. The V end was cut by 6 bases, the J end by 1 base, with 9 bases between. CDR1 and CDR2 (germline): LNHDA, SQIVND (reference sequence). CDR3 DNA sequence: TGTGCCAGTAGGGCGGATCAGAACACTGAAGCTTTCTTT. It yields the protein CASRADQNTEAFF.

This chain joins TRBV29-1 and TRBJ1-2, with 7 positions matching TRBD1. Trimming at V came to 7 bases and at J to 8 bases, leaving 10 bases not matched to a gene. Germline V gene data show CDR1 as SQVTM and CDR2 as ANQGSEA. This CDR3 contains 12 residues. The CDR3 region is CSAPTGPQGYTF. The DNA for the CDR3 is TGCAGCGCCCCGACAGGGCCCCAGGGCTACACCTTC. The whole variable domain, remainder taken from reference TRBV29-1 and TRBJ1-2, is SAVISQKPSRDICQRGTSLTIQCQVDSQVTMMFWYRQQPGQSLTLIATANQGSEATYESGFVIDKFPISRPNLTFSTLTVSNMSPEDSSIYLCSAPTGPQGYTFGSGTRLTVV.

This clone has a single count. J is TRBJ1-2 and V is TRBV6-5; the match to TRBD1 covers 9 bases. Losses at the gene ends were 11 bases for V and 3 bases for J; bases not matched to a gene: 4. The CDR3 totals 12 residues. From germline, CDR1 is MNHEY and CDR2 SVGAGI. CDR3 DNA sequence: TGTGCCGAAGGGGACAGGGACTATGGCTACACCTTC. Translation: CAEGDRDYGYTF.

This chain joins TRBV3-1 (or the pseudogene TRBV3-2) and TRBJ1-4; tentatively, D is TRBD1 (5 bases). V shed 3 bases and J shed 9 bases, with 20 bases lying between them. From germline, CDR1 is LGHDT and CDR2 YNNKEL (reference sequence). CDR3 length equals 16 residues. CDR3 in amino acids: CASSQAGRGVRKKLFF. The CDR3 DNA reads TGTGCCAGCAGCCAGGCCGGGAGGGGCGTTCGTAAAAAACTGTTTTTT.

The V gene is TRBV19, the J gene TRBJ1-1; 7 nucleotides agree with TRBD1. Germline V gene lookup returns CDR1 LNHDA and CDR2 SQIVND (reference sequence). V shed 6 bases and J 5 bases; nucleotides not matched to a gene: 3. The CDR3 runs 12 residues. The CDR3 spells CASRETGTEAFF. CDR3 in DNA: TGTGCCAGTAGAGAGACAGGGACTGAAGCTTTCTTT.

The rearrangement uses TRBV23-1 and TRBJ1-6; 7 bases match TRBD1. TRBV23-1 is reported as an ORF; its role is uncertain. V shed 10 bases, J shed 7 bases, and the junction held 7 bases outside the gene matches. The CDR3 covers 13 residues. The CDR3 protein is CATSDRVNSPLHF. In nucleotides, the CDR3 is TGCGCCACCTCAGACAGGGTCAATTCACCCCTCCACTTT.

The genes are TRBV6-6 and TRBJ1-1; D uncertain. The CDR3 covers 14 residues. Germline CDR1 and CDR2: MNHNY and SVGAGI (reference sequence). The V and J ends lost 3 bases and 5 bases respectively, with 13 bases between them. CDR3 coding DNA: TGTGCCAGCAGTTATGCGGGGTTGCGGACTGAAGCTTTCTTT. It encodes CASSYAGLRTEAFF.

This rearrangement joins TRBV19 to TRBJ2-7, with 12 nucleotides matching TRBD1. Germline lookup yields CDR1 LNHDA and CDR2 SQIVND (reference sequence). This CDR3 has 15 amino acids. V dropped 3 bases and J dropped 3; count of bases not matched to a gene: 3. CDR3 sequence: CASSIRDRGHYEQYF. For the CDR3, the DNA is TGTGCCAGTAGTATCCGGGACAGGGGGCACTACGAGCAGTACTTC.